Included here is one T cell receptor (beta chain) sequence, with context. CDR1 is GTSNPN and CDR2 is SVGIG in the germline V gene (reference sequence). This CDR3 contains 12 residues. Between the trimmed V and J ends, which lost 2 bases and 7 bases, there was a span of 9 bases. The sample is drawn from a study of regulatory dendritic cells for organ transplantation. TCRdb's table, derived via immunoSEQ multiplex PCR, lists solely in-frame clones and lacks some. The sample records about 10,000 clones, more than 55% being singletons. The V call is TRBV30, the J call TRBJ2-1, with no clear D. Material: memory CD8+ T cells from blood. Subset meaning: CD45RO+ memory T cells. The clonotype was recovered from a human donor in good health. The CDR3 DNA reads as TGTGCCTGGAGTCGACTTCTAAATGAGCAGTTCTTC. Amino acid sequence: CAWSRLLNEQFF. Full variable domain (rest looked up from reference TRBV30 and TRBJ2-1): SQTIHQWPATLVQPVGSPLSLECTVEGTSNPNLYWYRQAAGRGLQLLFYSVGIGQISSEVPQNLSASRPQDRQFILSSKKLLLSDSGFYLCAWSRLLNEQFFGPGTRLTVL.